This T cell receptor beta chain was recovered during a study of T cell responses to AZD1222 COVID-19 vaccine. Study outcomes and limitations: As reported, nearly half of all spike-specific TCRs target variant regions that are unmutated. CD4 TCRs associated with vaccination spanned spike, dominating at 160-218 and 743-854. Clonal diversity may have been underestimated, and the donors were mostly white British, with more females than males.

Second-dose intervals of approximately 4 or approximately 12 weeks were pooled. Sequencing used immunoSEQ multiplex PCR; TCRdb keeps in-frame clones, though not all of them. The repertoire holds 100,000 to 150,000 clones, with approximately 82% as singletons. The CDR3 covers 14 residues. J gave up 1 base and V 6 bases, and 2 bases lay outside the gene matches. Germline V CDR1 and CDR2: KGHDR, SFDVKD. This clone was seen only a few times. The antigen remains undetermined. The receptor's source is an adult who received the AZD1222 COVID-19 vaccine. The chain employs TRBV24-1 and TRBJ2-1; 7 bases are shared with TRBD2. This material consisted of peripheral blood, taken 28 days after the second AZD1222 dose. This CDR3 reads CATSPAGSYNEQFF. Written as DNA, the CDR3 is TGTGCCACCAGTCCAGCGGGGTCCTACAATGAGCAGTTCTTC.